This T cell receptor (beta chain) was profiled in a study of molecular identifiers for immune sequencing clone quantification. Broader study findings: Clonotypes surpassing 20 RNA copies contained over 98% of effector molecules, versus under 1% in naive cells.

The length of the CDR3 is 15 residues. Germline loops: CDR1 LNHDA, CDR2 SQIVND (reference sequence). J gave up 4 bases and V 6 bases, and 7 bases lay outside the gene matches. For bulk TCR libraries, previously described methods and listed TCR primers were used. TCRdb re-derived calls from the PCR reads in MiXCR, one entry per CDR3 protein. Of 550,000 to 750,000 distinct CDR3 sequences listed, roughly 21% were seen once; the top ten hold 0.85%. With respect to this clonotype: No antigen is known for it.

The naive CD8 libraries originated from between roughly 17,000 and 1,000,000 sorted cells and drew on 10%, 30% or 50% RNA. The TCR was taken from a human donor in good health. Some libraries in this study had Jurkat cell RNA spiked in. The material sequenced was naive CD8+ T cells from blood, with Jurkat cell RNA spiked in. Subset reported: FACS-sorted CD8+CD4-CCR7+CD45RA+ naive T cells. The chain combines TRBV19 with TRBJ2-1; 9 positions agree with TRBD2. DNA of the CDR3: TGTGCCAGTAGATGGGGGACTAGCCCTTACAATGAGCAGTTCTTC. It is translated as CASRWGTSPYNEQFF.